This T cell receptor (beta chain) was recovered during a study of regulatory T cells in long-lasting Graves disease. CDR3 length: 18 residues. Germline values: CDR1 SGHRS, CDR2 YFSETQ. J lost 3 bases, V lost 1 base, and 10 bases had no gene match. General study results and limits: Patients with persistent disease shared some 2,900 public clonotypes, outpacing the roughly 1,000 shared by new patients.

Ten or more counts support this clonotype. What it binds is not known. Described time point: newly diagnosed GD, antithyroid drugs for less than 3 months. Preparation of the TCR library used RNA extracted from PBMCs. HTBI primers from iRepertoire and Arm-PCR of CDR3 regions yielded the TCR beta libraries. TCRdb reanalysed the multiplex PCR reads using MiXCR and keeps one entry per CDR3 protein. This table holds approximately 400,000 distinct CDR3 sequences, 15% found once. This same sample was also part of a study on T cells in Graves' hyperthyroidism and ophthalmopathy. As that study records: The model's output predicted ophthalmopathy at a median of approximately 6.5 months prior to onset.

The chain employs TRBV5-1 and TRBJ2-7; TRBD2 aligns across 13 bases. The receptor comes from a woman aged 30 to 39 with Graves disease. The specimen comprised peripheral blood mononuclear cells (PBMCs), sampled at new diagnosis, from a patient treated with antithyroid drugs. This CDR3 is CASSLTAGLAGLYYEQYF. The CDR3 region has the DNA TGCGCCAGCAGCTTGACGGCGGGACTAGCGGGACTTTACTACGAGCAGTACTTC.